This T cell receptor (beta chain) derives from a study of human T cells and chemical hapten exposure. Individual cDNA molecules each carried unique molecular identifiers attached by the library. One entry per CDR3 protein, called by TCRdb with MiXCR from the RACE reads. The sample includes over 85,000 distinct CDR3 sequences, roughly a tenth of them seen just once. Time point here: pre-sensitization, week 0. Regarding treatment: therapeutic diphenylcyclopropenone sensitization with weekly scalp DPC. J gave up 6 bases and V 3 bases, and 4 bases lay outside the gene matches. CDR3 length: 15 residues. This clonotype turned up a few times.

The sequences come from whole blood, collected in connection with sensitization to the hapten diphenylcyclopropenone (DPC). This chain connects TRBV12-3 or TRBV12-4 to TRBJ2-3; 12 bases are shared with TRBD2. The clonotype originates from a woman in her fifties or sixties with alopecia areata. Some clones in this sample may be carry-over from other donors' samples. For the CDR3, the DNA is TGTGCCAGCAGTTTCCTAGCGGGGGGGCCTGATACGCAGTATTTT. It specifies CASSFLAGGPDTQYF.